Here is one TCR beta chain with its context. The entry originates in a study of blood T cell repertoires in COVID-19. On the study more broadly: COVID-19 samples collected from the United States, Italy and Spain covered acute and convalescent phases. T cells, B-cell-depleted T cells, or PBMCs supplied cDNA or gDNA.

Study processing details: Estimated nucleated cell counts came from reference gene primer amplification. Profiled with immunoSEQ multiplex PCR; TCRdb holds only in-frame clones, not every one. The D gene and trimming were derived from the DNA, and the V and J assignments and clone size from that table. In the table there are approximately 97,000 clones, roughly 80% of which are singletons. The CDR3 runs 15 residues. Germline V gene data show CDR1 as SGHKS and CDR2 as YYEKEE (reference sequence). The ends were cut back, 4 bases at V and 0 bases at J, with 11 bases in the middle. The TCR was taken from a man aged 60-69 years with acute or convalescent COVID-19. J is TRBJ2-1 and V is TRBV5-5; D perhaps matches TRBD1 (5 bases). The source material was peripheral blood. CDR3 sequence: CASSRVGDSYNEQFF. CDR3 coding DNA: TGTGCCAGCAGCCGCGTAGGGGACTCCTACAATGAGCAGTTCTTC.